Each of the 12 T cell receptor beta chains below was sequenced from the same sample in a study of blood T cell repertoires in COVID-19. Method: immunoSEQ multiplex PCR; TCRdb's copy keeps in-frame clones and lacks some. The sample lists about 160,000 clones, 70% to 85% seen once, with under 9% in the top ten. The sample taken for sequencing was peripheral blood. The receptors derive from a woman between 40 and 55 years old with COVID-19, enrolled during active disease.

This clone was seen a handful of times. The V and J genes are TRBV7-8 and TRBJ1-1; D perhaps matches TRBD1 (6 bases). Looked up from germline, CDR1 is SGHVS and CDR2 is FQNEAQ. V lost 5 bases and J 1 base, leaving 11 bases between the germline ends. The CDR3 has 14 amino acids. The CDR3 nucleotides are TGTGCCAGCAGCGCATACAGGGCGAACACTGAAGCTTTCTTT. Protein: CASSAYRANTEAFF.

CDR3 DNA sequence: TGTGCCATCAGTAGCGGATCTAGCACAGATACGCAGTATTTT. It translates to CAISSGSSTDTQYF. The chain recombines TRBV10-3 with TRBJ2-3; a weak D match, TRBD2 (5 bases). This CDR3 has 14 residues. Trimming cost V 5 bases and J 0 bases, with 9 bases left between them. Per the germline V gene, CDR1 is ENHRY and CDR2 is SYGVKD.

The chain employs TRBV13 and TRBJ1-1; possibly TRBD1 for D (6 bases). CDR1 is PRHDT and CDR2 is FYEKMQ in the germline V gene (reference sequence). The length of the CDR3 is 18 residues. V was pared by 4 bases and J by 0 bases, with 21 bases between. The CDR3 DNA reads as TGTGCCAGCAGCTCCAACAGGGTAGGGCCCGGAATGAACACTGAAGCTTTCTTT. Its translation: CASSSNRVGPGMNTEAFF.

This CDR3 is CASSPSGYEQYF. The CDR3, as DNA: TGTGCCAGCTCCCCCTCGGGCTACGAGCAGTACTTC. This chain joins TRBV19 and TRBJ2-7; D not resolved. This CDR3 spans 12 amino acids. The germline CDR1 and CDR2 sequences are LNHDA and SQIVND (reference sequence). The ends were cut back, 9 bases at V and 3 bases at J, with 12 bases in the middle.

The DNA of the CDR3 is TGTGCCAGCAGCTTCCGGACTAGCGGGAGTTCTGAGCAGTTCTTC. It encodes CASSFRTSGSSEQFF. This chain joins TRBV7-2 and TRBJ2-1; 13 positions match TRBD2. The CDR3 is 15 residues long. Germline V CDR1 and CDR2: SGHTA, FQGNSA. With V trimmed by 3 bases and J by 9 bases, 5 bases remained unmatched. The variable domain in full, with the rest retrieved from reference TRBV7-2 and TRBJ2-1, is GAGVSQSPSNKVTEKGKDVELRCDPISGHTALYWYRQSLGQGLEFLIYFQGNSAPDKSGLPSDRFSAERTGGSVSTLTIQRTQQEDSAVYLCASSFRTSGSSEQFFGPGTRLTVL.

The rearrangement joins TRBV29-1 to TRBJ2-2; the D gene is possibly TRBD2 (5 bases). Germline lookup yields CDR1 SQVTM and CDR2 ANQGSEA. With 5 bases removed from V and 5 bases from J, the gap between germline ends came to 9 bases. The CDR3 has 12 residues. The CDR3 DNA sequence: TGCAGCGTTCGGGGATTTACCGGGGAGCTGTTTTTT. Its protein is CSVRGFTGELFF.

This clone has just one count. The same CDR3 arises from other DNA sequences in this sample as well. The genes are TRBV5-4 and TRBJ1-4; TRBD1 matches 7 bases. V shed 0 bases and J 5 bases; nucleotides not matched to a gene: 4. This CDR3 is 15 amino acids long. CDR1 is SGHNT and CDR2 is YYREEE in the germline V gene (reference sequence). CDR3 loop: CASSLDRGRNEKLFF. The CDR3, as DNA: TGTGCCAGCAGCTTGGACAGGGGAAGAAATGAAAAACTGTTTTTT.

The chain joins TRBV1 to TRBJ1-4; no DNA check was done on the table's D call, TRBD1. TRBV1 is a recognized pseudogene. This CDR3 is built from 18 residues. The CDR3 DNA follows: TGCACCAGCAGCCACCCTTCCGGGACAGGGGCAACTAATGAAAAACTGTTTTTT. It yields the protein CTSSHPSGTGATNEKLFF.

This chain uses TRBV28 with TRBJ1-1; 7 positions match TRBD1. This CDR3 is built from 17 residues. CDR1 MDHEN and CDR2 SYDVKM come from the germline V gene. The J segment lost 0 bases and the V segment lost 6 bases, leaving 13 bases of the junction unmatched. DNA of the CDR3: TGTGCCAGCAGGGGGCCTAGACAGGGATTTATGAACACTGAAGCTTTCTTT. Translation: CASRGPRQGFMNTEAFF.

The CDR3 region is CASSLAGPGNTEAFF. In DNA, the CDR3 is TGTGCCAGCAGCTTAGCCGGCCCAGGGAACACTGAAGCTTTCTTT. This sequence joins TRBV7-9 and TRBJ1-1; no firm D call. The CDR3 runs to 15 residues. V was clipped by 0 bases and J by 1 base, with 9 bases between them. The V gene's germline CDR1 is SEHNR and CDR2 FQNEAQ (reference sequence).

Only a few counts were recorded for this clone. The V call is TRBV19, the J call TRBJ2-1, with a possible D match to TRBD2 (5 bases). The CDR3 runs to 12 residues. The germline CDR1 and CDR2 sequences are LNHDA and SQIVND (reference sequence). V was trimmed by 5 bases and J by 10 bases, leaving 12 bases between them. The CDR3 DNA reads TGTGCCAGTAGTTCGCTAGCCTCCGAGCAGTTCTTC. Residues: CASSSLASEQFF. The full variable domain, with the rest looked up from reference TRBV19 and TRBJ2-1, is DGGITQSPKYLFRKEGQNVTLSCEQNLNHDAMYWYRQDPGQGLRLIYYSQIVNDFQKGDIAEGYSVSREKKESFPLTVTSAQKNPTAFYLCASSSLASEQFFGPGTRLTVL.

This clone was found many times. The rearrangement links TRBV28 to TRBJ2-7; no definite D call. The germline V gene has CDR1 MDHEN and CDR2 SYDVKM. V lost 3 bases and J lost 4, with 16 bases in between. The CDR3 consists of 15 residues. The CDR3 reads CASSFFAERLYEQYF. The CDR3 bases are TGTGCCAGCAGTTTTTTTGCTGAAAGACTGTACGAGCAGTACTTC.